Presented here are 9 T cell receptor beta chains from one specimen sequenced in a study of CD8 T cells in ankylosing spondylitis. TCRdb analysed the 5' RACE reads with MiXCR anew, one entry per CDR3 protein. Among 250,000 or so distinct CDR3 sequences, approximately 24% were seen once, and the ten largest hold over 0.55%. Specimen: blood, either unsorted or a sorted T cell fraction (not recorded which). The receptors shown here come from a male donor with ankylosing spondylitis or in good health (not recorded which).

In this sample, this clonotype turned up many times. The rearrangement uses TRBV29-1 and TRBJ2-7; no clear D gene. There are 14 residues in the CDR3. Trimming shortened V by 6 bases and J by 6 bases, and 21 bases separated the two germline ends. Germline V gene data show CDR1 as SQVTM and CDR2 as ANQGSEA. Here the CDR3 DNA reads TGCAGCGTCACTATCAGGACGGGTGACCTCGAGCAGTACTTC. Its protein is CSVTIRTGDLEQYF.

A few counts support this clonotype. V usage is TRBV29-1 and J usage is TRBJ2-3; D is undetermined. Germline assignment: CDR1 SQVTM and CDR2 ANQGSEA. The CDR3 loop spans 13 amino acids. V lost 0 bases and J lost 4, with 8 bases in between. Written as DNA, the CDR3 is TGCAGCGTTGAAGAGGGTCCGTCAGATACGCAGTATTTT. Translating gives CSVEEGPSDTQYF.

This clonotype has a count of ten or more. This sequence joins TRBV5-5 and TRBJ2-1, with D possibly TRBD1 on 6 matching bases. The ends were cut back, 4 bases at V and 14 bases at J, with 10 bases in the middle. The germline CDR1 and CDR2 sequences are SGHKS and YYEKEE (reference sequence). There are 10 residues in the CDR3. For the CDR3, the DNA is TGTGCCAGCAGCGACAGGAAGAAGTTCTTC. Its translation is CASSDRKKFF.

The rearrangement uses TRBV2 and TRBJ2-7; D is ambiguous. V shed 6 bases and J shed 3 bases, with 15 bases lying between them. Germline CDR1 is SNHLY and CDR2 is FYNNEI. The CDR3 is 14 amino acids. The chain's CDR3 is CASRRTGSFYEQYF. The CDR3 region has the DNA TGTGCCAGCAGGAGGACGGGTAGTTTCTACGAGCAGTACTTC.

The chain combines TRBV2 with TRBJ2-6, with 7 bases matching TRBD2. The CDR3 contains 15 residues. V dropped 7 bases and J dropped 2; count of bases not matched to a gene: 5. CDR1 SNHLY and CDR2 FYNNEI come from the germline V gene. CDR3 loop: CASTFGGAGANVLTF. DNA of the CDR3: TGTGCCAGCACCTTTGGGGGGGCTGGGGCCAACGTCCTGACTTTC.

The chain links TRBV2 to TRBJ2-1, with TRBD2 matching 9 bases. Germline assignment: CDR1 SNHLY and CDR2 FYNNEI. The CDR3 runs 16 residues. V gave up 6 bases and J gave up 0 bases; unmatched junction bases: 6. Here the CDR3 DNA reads TGTGCCAGCAGCCCTAAGCGGGGGGTCTCCTACAATGAGCAGTTCTTC. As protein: CASSPKRGVSYNEQFF.

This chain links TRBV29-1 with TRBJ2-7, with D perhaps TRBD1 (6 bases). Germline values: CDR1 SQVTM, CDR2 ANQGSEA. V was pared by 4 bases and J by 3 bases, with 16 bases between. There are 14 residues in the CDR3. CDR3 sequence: CSVGALGARYEQYF. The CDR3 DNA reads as TGCAGCGTTGGGGCTTTGGGGGCCCGCTACGAGCAGTACTTC.

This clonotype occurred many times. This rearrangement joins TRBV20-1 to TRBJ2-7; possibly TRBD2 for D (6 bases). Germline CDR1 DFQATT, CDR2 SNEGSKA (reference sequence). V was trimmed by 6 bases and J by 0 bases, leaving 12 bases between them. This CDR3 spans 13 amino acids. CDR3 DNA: TGCAGTGCGAGGGACGGGAGCTCCTACGAGCAGTACTTC. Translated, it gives CSARDGSSYEQYF.

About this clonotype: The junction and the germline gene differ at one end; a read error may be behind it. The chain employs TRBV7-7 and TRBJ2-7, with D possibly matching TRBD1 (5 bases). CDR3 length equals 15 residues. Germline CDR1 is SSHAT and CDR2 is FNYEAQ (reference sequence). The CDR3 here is CASSLVQEGSYEQYF. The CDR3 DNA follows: TGTGCTAGCAGCTTAGTACAGGAAGGCAGCTACGAGCAGTACTTC.